This T cell receptor beta chain was captured in a study of cytotoxic CD8 clonotypes in ibrutinib-treated CLL. The CDR3 spans 11 residues. Germline V gene lookup returns CDR1 MDHEN and CDR2 SYDVKM. V gave up 8 bases and J gave up 2 bases; unmatched junction bases: 0. This table comes from immunoSEQ multiplex PCR, and its TCRdb copy is limited to in-frame clones, with some not included. This table has around 97,000 clones, 70% to 85% appearing once. The sequence was collected from a human donor with chronic lymphocytic leukemia. This sequence joins TRBV28 and TRBJ2-7; TRBD2 aligns across 7 bases. Sequences were derived from PBMCs, sampled after 12 months of ibrutinib treatment. The CDR3 DNA is TGTGCCAGCCGGGGGGCCTACGAGCAGTACTTC. Its translation is CASRGAYEQYF.